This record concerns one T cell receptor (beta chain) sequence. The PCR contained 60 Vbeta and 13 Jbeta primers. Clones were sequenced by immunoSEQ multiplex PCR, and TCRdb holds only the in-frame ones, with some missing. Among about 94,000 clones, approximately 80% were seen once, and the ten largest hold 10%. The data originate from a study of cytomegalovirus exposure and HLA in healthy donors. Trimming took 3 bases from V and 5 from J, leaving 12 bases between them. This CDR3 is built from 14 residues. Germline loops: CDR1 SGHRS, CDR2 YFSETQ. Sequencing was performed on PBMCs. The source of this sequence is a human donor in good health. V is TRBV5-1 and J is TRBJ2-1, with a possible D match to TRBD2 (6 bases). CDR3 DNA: TGCGCCAGCAGCTCCCGGGGGAGAAACAATGAGCAGTTCTTC. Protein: CASSSRGRNNEQFF. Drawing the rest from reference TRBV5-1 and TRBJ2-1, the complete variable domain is KAGVTQTPRYLIKTRGQQVTLSCSPISGHRSVSWYQQTPGQGLQFLFEYFSETQRNKGNFPGRFSGRQFSNSRSEMNVSTLELGDSALYLCASSSRGRNNEQFFGPGTRLTVL.